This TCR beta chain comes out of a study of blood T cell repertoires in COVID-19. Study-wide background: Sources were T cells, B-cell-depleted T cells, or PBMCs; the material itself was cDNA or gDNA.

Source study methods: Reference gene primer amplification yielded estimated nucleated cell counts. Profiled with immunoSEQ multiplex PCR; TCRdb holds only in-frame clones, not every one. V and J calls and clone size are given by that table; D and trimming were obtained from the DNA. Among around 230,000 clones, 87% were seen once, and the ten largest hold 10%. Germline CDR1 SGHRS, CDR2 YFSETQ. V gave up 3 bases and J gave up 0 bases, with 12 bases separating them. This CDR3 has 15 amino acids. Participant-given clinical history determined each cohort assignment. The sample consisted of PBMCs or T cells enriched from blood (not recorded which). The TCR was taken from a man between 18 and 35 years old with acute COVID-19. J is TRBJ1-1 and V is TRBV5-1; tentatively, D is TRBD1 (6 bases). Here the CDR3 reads CASSSGTIMNTEAFF. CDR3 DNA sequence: TGCGCCAGCAGCTCCGGGACAATTATGAACACTGAAGCTTTCTTT.